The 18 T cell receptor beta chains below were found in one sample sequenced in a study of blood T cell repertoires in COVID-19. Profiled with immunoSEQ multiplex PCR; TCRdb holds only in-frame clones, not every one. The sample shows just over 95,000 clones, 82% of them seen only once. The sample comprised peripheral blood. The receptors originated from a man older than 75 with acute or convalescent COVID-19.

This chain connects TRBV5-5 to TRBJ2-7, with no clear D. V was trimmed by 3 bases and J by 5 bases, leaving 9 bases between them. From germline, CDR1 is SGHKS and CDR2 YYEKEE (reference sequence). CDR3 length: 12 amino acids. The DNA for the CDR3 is TGTGCCAGCAGCTCCAGTGCCCACGAGCAGTACTTC. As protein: CASSSSAHEQYF.

DNA of the CDR3: TGTGCCGCGACCGGGACTCTATCCACTAATTCACCCCTCCACTTT. It specifies CAATGTLSTNSPLHF. The chain carries TRBV2 and TRBJ1-6, with D perhaps matching TRBD1 (5 bases). The CDR3 has 15 residues. The germline V gene has CDR1 SNHLY and CDR2 FYNNEI. V lost 11 bases, J lost 6 bases, and 20 bases lay in between.

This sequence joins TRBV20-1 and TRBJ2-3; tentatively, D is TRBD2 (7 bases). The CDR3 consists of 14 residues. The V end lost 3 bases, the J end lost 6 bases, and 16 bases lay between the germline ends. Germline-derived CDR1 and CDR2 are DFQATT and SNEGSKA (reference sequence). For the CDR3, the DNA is TGCAGTGCTAGTTTATCGGGGGGCCGGGATACGCAGTATTTT. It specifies CSASLSGGRDTQYF.

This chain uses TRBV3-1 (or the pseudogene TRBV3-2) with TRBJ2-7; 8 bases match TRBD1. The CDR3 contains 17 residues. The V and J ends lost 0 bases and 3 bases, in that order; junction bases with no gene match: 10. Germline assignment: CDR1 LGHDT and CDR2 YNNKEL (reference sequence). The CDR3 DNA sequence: TGTGCCAGCAGCCAAGATGATTGGCAGGGGGCCTACTACGAGCAGTACTTC. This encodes CASSQDDWQGAYYEQYF.

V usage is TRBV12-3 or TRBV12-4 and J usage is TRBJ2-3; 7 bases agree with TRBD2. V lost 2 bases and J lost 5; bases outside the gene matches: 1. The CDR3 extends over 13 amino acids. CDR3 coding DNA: TGTGCCAGCAGTTTACAGCGGGGAGATACGCAGTATTTT. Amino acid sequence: CASSLQRGDTQYF.

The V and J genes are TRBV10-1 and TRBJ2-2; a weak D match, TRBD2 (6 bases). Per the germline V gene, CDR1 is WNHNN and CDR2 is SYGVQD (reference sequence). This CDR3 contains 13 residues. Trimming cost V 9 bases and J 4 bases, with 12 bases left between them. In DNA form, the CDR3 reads TGCGCCAGTGCTCAGGGACTCACCGGGGAGCTGTTTTTT. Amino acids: CASAQGLTGELFF.

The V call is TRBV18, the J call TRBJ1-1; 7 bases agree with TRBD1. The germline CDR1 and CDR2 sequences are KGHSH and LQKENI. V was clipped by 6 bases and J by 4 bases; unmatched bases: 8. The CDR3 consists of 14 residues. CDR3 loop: CASSPGGIGTEAFF. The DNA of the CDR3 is TGTGCCAGCTCTCCAGGGGGGATTGGCACTGAAGCTTTCTTT. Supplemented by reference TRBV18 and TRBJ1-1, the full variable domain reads NAGVMQNPRHLVRRRGQEARLRCSPMKGHSHVYWYRQLPEEGLKFMVYLQKENIIDESGMPKERFSAEFPKEGPSILRIQQVVRGDSAAYFCASSPGGIGTEAFFGQGTRLTVV.

CDR3 protein: CASSLGEAHTEAFF. In DNA form, the CDR3 reads TGCGCCAGCAGCTTGGGAGAAGCTCATACTGAAGCTTTCTTT. This chain links TRBV5-1 with TRBJ1-1; D ambiguous. Trimming shortened V by 0 bases and J by 5 bases, and 11 bases separated the two germline ends. Looked up from germline, CDR1 is SGHRS and CDR2 is YFSETQ. This CDR3 is 14 amino acids long.

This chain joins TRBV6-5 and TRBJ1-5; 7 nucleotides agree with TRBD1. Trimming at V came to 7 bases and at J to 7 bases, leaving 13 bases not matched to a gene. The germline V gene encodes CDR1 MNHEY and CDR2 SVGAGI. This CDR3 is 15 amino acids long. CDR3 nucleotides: TGTGCCAGCAAAGACCAGGGGGTGCTGGGACAGCCCCAGCATTTT. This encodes CASKDQGVLGQPQHF.

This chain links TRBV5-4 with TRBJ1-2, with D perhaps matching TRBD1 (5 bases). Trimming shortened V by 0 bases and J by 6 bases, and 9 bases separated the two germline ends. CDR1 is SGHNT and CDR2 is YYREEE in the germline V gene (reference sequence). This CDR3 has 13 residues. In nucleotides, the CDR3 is TGTGCCAGCAGCTTGGCGGGGGGAAATGGCTACACCTTC. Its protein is CASSLAGGNGYTF.

The DNA of the CDR3 is TGTGCCAGCTCACCACGACCGGAAGACAGGGCATTCACAGATACGCAGTATTTT. Encoded protein: CASSPRPEDRAFTDTQYF. This chain links TRBV18 with TRBJ2-3, with 7 positions matching TRBD1. The junction had 12 bases not matched to a gene; V was cut back by 1 base and J by 2 bases. Germline CDR1 KGHSH, CDR2 LQKENI. The CDR3 sequence is 18 residues long.

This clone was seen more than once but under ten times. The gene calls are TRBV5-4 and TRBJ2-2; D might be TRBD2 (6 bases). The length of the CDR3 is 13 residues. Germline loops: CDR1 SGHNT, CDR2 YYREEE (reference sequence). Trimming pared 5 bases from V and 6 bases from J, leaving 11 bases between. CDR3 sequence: CASRPREAGELFF. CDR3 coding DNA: TGTGCCAGCAGGCCTAGGGAGGCCGGGGAGCTGTTTTTT.

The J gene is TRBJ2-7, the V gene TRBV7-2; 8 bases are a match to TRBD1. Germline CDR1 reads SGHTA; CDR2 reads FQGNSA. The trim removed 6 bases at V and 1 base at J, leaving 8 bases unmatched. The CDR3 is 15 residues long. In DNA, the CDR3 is TGTGCCAGCAGGAAGGGACAGGTGGGGTCCTACGAGCAGTACTTC. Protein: CASRKGQVGSYEQYF.

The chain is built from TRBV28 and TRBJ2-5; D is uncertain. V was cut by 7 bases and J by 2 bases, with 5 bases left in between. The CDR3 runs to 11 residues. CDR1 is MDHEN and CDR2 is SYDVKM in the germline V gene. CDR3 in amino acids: CASILQETQYF. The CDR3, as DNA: TGTGCCAGCATCCTTCAAGAGACCCAGTACTTC.

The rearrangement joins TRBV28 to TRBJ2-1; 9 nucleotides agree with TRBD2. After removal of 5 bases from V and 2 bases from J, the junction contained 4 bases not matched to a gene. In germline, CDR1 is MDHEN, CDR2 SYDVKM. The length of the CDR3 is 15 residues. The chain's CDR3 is CASSPRLAAYNEQFF. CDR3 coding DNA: TGTGCCAGCAGTCCAAGACTAGCGGCCTACAATGAGCAGTTCTTC.

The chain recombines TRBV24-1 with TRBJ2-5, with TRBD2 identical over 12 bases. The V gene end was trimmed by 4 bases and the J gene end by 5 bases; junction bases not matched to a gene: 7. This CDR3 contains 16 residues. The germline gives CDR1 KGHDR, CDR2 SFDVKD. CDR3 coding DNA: TGTGCCACCAGTGAGCGACTAGCGGGGGAGAGGGAGACCCAGTACTTC. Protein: CATSERLAGERETQYF.

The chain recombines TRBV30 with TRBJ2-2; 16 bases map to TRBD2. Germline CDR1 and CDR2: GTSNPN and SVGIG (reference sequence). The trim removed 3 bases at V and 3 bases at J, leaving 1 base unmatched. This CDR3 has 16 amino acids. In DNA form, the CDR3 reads TGTGCCTGGAGGGGACTAGCGGGGGGGCACACCGGGGAGCTGTTTTTT. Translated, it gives CAWRGLAGGHTGELFF.

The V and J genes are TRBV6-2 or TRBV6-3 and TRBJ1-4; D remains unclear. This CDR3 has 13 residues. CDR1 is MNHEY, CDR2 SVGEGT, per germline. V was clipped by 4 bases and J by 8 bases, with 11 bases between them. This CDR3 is CASSLTTKEKLFF. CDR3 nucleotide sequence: TGTGCCAGCAGTTTGACGACAAAAGAAAAACTGTTTTTT.